This TCR beta chain was recorded in a study of cytotoxic CD8 clonotypes in ibrutinib-treated CLL. Study results and limitations: Upon ibrutinib response clonality rose, and upon progression it fell back toward baseline.

This clone occurred a few times. Antigen specificity is unknown. With 5 bases removed from V and 3 bases from J, the gap between germline ends came to 14 bases. The CDR3 loop spans 13 amino acids. Germline loops: CDR1 GTSNPN, CDR2 SVGIG (reference sequence). Sequenced by immunoSEQ multiplex PCR; TCRdb stores in-frame clones only, minus some. In the table there are under 200,000 clones, approximately 80% of which are singletons. The source is a human donor with chronic lymphocytic leukemia. The sequences come from PBMCs, collected after 24 months of ibrutinib treatment. The chain is built from TRBV30 and TRBJ2-7; the D is unclear. CDR3 DNA: TGTGCCTGGGCCGATGGGCGGAACTACGAGCAGTACTTC. Protein product: CAWADGRNYEQYF.